These T cell receptor beta chains were read from a single sample in a study of T cell repertoires in cytomegalovirus infection. These receptors' targets are unknown. From the reads, TCRdb called clonotypes with MiXCR, one entry per CDR3 protein. The profile covers 550,000 to 700,000 distinct CDR3 sequences, with 40% appearing a single time and 48% taken by the ten largest. This specimen consisted of cultured PBMCs, obtained from culture after CMV antigen stimulation. These receptor sequences come from a human donor in good health (CMV status not recorded). Some clones in this sample may be carry-over from other donors' samples. The CDR3 runs from the conserved cysteine through the conserved F or W. A D gene is named only where the DNA matches it firmly.

d_call,v_call,cdr3_aa
NA,TRBV7-9,CASSFSDGGNQPQHF
NA,TRBV2,CASSPNRVLNYGYTF
TRBD2,TRBV24-1,CATSDPTSGGSNTQYF
TRBD2,TRBV20-1,CSAPGLAAEQYF
NA,TRBV2,CASRTTGSPNYGYTF
NA,TRBV11-3,CASSSRGLDQTYNEQFF
TRBD1,TRBV7-2,CASSLQGVTEAFF
NA,TRBV6-1,CASREGGDGYGYTF
NA,TRBV7-2,CASSLISGPPSHEQYF
NA,TRBV6-5,CASRTGQAAGEGGQYF
TRBD2,TRBV7-7,CASSLGTSGGLDEQFF
TRBD1,TRBV2,CASRRPGQGYNSPLHF
TRBD1,TRBV7-9,CASSLGPQGADGYTF
NA,TRBV7-2,CASSSQRGRVAFF
TRBD1,TRBV6-2/TRBV6-3,CASRTRDRDYGYTF
TRBD2,TRBV20-1,CSASASGTSYNEQFF
NA,TRBV7-9,CASSLGAALTNYGYTF
NA,TRBV7-2,CASSLEGGQETQYF
NA,TRBV6-1,CASSVQSSGNTIYF
NA,TRBV5-1,CASRSGLTKNIQYF
NA,TRBV7-2,CASSPYDRDGYTF
NA,TRBV28,CASSVRGFDGNQPQHF
NA,TRBV11-3,CASSLSPGVHNEQFF
NA,TRBV6-2/TRBV6-3,CATRRGRSDTQYF
NA,TRBV5-1,CASSPSSANTGELFF
TRBD2,TRBV28,CASSPPGLAGGPLNEQFF
TRBD1,TRBV7-2,CASSQTGAGANVLTF
TRBD2,TRBV7-9,CASSLRREGTDTQYF
NA,TRBV15,CATTRTNGNTIYF
NA,TRBV2,CATRQLRSHNEQFF
TRBD1,TRBV7-6,CASSTGQGRGGYTF
NA,TRBV7-8,CASSLEQGRGYTF
NA,TRBV6-1,CASSERGPSYEQYF
NA,TRBV7-2,CASSLRYSDVGYTF
TRBD1,TRBV7-6,CASTLTLGGNTQYF
NA,TRBV7-9,CASSPPSRGITEAFF
NA,TRBV6-1,CASLPTENQPQHF